Shown below are 29 T cell receptor beta chains from a single sample sequenced in a study of CD8 T cells in Susac syndrome. A quantity of about 0.45 to 1 ug RNA underwent reverse transcription using random hexamers. A single record per CDR3 protein comes from TCRdb applying MiXCR to the immunoSEQ multiplex PCR reads. The table includes 350,000 to 550,000 distinct CDR3 sequences, more than 80% detected once. What was sequenced was CD8+ T cells from PBMCs. These receptors were taken from a human donor with multiple sclerosis.

This rearrangement joins TRBV7-9 to TRBJ1-3; no clear D gene. The germline CDR1 and CDR2 sequences are SEHNR and FQNEAQ (reference sequence). V lost 4 bases and J lost 8, with 18 bases in between. This CDR3 spans 15 amino acids. The DNA for the CDR3 is TGTGCCAGCAGCTACCAGAGGAGGGTAGCAGACACCATATATTTT. Its protein product is CASSYQRRVADTIYF.

The rearrangement links TRBV4-1 to TRBJ2-1; no reliable D call. The germline gives CDR1 MGHRA, CDR2 YSYEKL. V was clipped by 2 bases and J by 7 bases, with 9 bases between them. CDR3 size: 13 residues. The CDR3 sequence is CASSQPLENEQFF. For the CDR3, the DNA is TGCGCCAGCAGCCAACCGCTAGAAAATGAGCAGTTCTTC.

The rearrangement uses TRBV28 and TRBJ2-7; 13 bases are a match to TRBD2. The CDR3 loop spans 16 amino acids. The trim removed 5 bases at V and 4 bases at J, leaving 8 bases unmatched. CDR1 is MDHEN, CDR2 SYDVKM, per germline. The CDR3 sequence: CASSRTSGSLVYEQYF. CDR3 nucleotide sequence: TGTGCCAGCAGTCGGACTAGCGGGAGCCTGGTATACGAGCAGTACTTC.

The chain links TRBV10-3 to TRBJ1-4; D gene uncertain. The CDR3 has 13 amino acids. Germline V gene data show CDR1 as ENHRY and CDR2 as SYGVKD. V was pared by 3 bases and J by 4 bases, with 6 bases between. CDR3 loop: CAISERNNEKLFF. CDR3 DNA: TGTGCCATCAGTGAACGTAATAATGAAAAACTGTTTTTT.

The chain is built from TRBV5-4 and TRBJ2-7, with TRBD2 matching over 12 bases. J was trimmed by 0 bases and V by 0 bases; bases with no gene match: 10. This CDR3 has 19 residues. The V gene's germline CDR1 is SGHNT and CDR2 YYREEE (reference sequence). The CDR3 DNA sequence: TGTGCCAGCAGCTTGGCCGCGGGACTAGCGGGTTCCTTCTCCTACGAGCAGTACTTC. This gives the protein CASSLAAGLAGSFSYEQYF.

This sequence joins TRBV28 and TRBJ1-5, with unresolved D. The CDR3 extends over 17 amino acids. Germline CDR1 reads MDHEN; CDR2 reads SYDVKM. Trimming stripped 3 bases from V and 1 base from J, with 16 bases between. The CDR3 is CASSFPLVDISNQPQHF. CDR3 DNA sequence: TGTGCCAGCAGTTTTCCACTTGTAGACATAAGCAATCAGCCCCAGCATTTT.

V gene TRBV29-1 combines with J gene TRBJ1-1, with D hard to call. The V and J ends lost 8 bases and 5 bases respectively, with 18 bases between them. This CDR3 has 13 residues. Per the germline V gene, CDR1 is SQVTM and CDR2 is ANQGSEA. The CDR3 DNA is TGCAGCCACCGACCCGATTGGGGAACTGAAGCTTTCTTT. It specifies CSHRPDWGTEAFF.

The V gene is TRBV6-1, the J gene TRBJ2-5; the D is unclear. CDR1 MNHNS and CDR2 SASEGT come from the germline V gene. This CDR3 has 18 residues. V lost 7 bases and J 3 bases, leaving 27 bases between the germline ends. CDR3 bases: TGTGCCAGCATGAATATTCCGACGACCTTAATACGGGAAGAGACCCAGTACTTC. Residues: CASMNIPTTLIREETQYF.

The chain uses TRBV5-8 and TRBJ1-1, with 7 bases lining up with TRBD1. The CDR3 is made up of 15 amino acids. Germline V CDR1 and CDR2: SGHTS, YDEGEE. Unmatched junction bases numbered 5, after V lost 3 bases and J lost 0 bases. The CDR3 spells CASSSGTAVNTEAFF. Written as DNA, the CDR3 is TGTGCCAGCAGCTCCGGGACAGCGGTGAACACTGAAGCTTTCTTT.

The chain uses TRBV12-3 or TRBV12-4 and TRBJ2-7; no firm D call. There are 16 residues in the CDR3. With 6 bases removed from V and 4 bases from J, the gap between germline ends came to 22 bases. The CDR3 DNA is TGTGCCAGCAGCCCTGCCGGCCCGACATTTTATTACGAGCAGTACTTC. The encoded protein is CASSPAGPTFYYEQYF.

The chain carries TRBV12-3 or TRBV12-4 and TRBJ1-1; 9 bases align to TRBD1. The CDR3 has 14 amino acids. V dropped 5 bases and J dropped 6; count of bases not matched to a gene: 7. The CDR3 here is CASSAWDRESEAFF. CDR3 DNA sequence: TGTGCCAGCAGTGCCTGGGACAGGGAGTCTGAAGCTTTCTTT.

The chain employs TRBV29-1 and TRBJ1-2; possible D gene TRBD1, 6 bases. Germline V gene data show CDR1 as SQVTM and CDR2 as ANQGSEA. The CDR3 covers 10 residues. Trimming stripped 3 bases from V and 10 bases from J, with 9 bases between. The CDR3: CSVEGGPYTF. CDR3 sequence (DNA): TGCAGCGTTGAGGGGGGGCCCTACACCTTC.

The V and J genes are TRBV18 and TRBJ2-3, with D perhaps TRBD2 (5 bases). The CDR3 is made up of 18 amino acids. The V and J ends lost 2 bases and 1 base respectively, with 19 bases between them. Germline CDR1 reads KGHSH; CDR2 reads LQKENI. CDR3 in DNA: TGTGCCAGCTCACCAGATGAGGGAGAATCGTGGGGCACAGATACGCAGTATTTT. Its protein is CASSPDEGESWGTDTQYF.

This chain connects TRBV10-3 to TRBJ1-5; TRBD1 matches 11 bases. J gave up 7 bases and V 6 bases, and 8 bases lay outside the gene matches. CDR1 ENHRY and CDR2 SYGVKD come from the germline V gene. This CDR3 comprises 15 residues. The CDR3 loop reads CAISTGTGGEQPQHF. CDR3 nucleotides: TGTGCCATCAGCACCGGGACAGGGGGGGAGCAGCCCCAGCATTTT.

The chain is built from TRBV20-1 and TRBJ2-7, with D perhaps TRBD2 (5 bases). The CDR3 covers 14 residues. Between the trimmed V and J ends, which lost 5 bases and 0 bases, there was a span of 14 bases. CDR1 is DFQATT, CDR2 SNEGSKA, per germline (reference sequence). The CDR3 DNA reads as TGCAGTGCTCCCAAAAGGGAGAGCTCCTACGAGCAGTACTTC. Protein: CSAPKRESSYEQYF.

V usage is TRBV7-9 and J usage is TRBJ2-5; TRBD2 aligns across 9 bases. The length of the CDR3 is 14 residues. With 4 bases clipped from V and 5 bases from J, the junction kept 5 bases outside the gene matches. Per the germline V gene, CDR1 is SEHNR and CDR2 is FQNEAQ (reference sequence). In nucleotides, the CDR3 is TGTGCCAGCAGCTCGGGACTAGCCTGGGAGACCCAGTACTTC. Amino acids: CASSSGLAWETQYF.

V is TRBV20-1 and J is TRBJ2-7, with 13 bases fitting TRBD2. Trimming at V came to 0 bases and at J to 2 bases, leaving 4 bases not matched to a gene. Germline V gives CDR1 DFQATT, CDR2 SNEGSKA (reference sequence). CDR3 length: 16 residues. CDR3 in DNA: TGCAGTGCTAGAGATCCGGGACTAGCGGGGACCTACGAGCAGTACTTC. It codes for CSARDPGLAGTYEQYF.

The V call is TRBV6-5, the J call TRBJ2-4, with D perhaps assigned TRBD1 or TRBD2 (5 bases each). The germline CDR1 and CDR2 sequences are MNHEY and SVGAGI. The CDR3 runs 12 residues. The V end lost 8 bases, the J end lost 5 bases, and 10 bases lay between the germline ends. The CDR3, as DNA: TGTGCCAGCCGAGGGGAACAAAACATTCAGTACTTC. This translates into CASRGEQNIQYF.

This CDR3 reads CASSPLGTSAFTDTQYF. The CDR3, as DNA: TGTGCCAGCTCACCTCTTGGGACTAGCGCTTTCACAGATACGCAGTATTTT. The chain joins TRBV18 to TRBJ2-3; 10 bases are shared with TRBD2. This CDR3 spans 17 amino acids. V dropped 3 bases and J dropped 2; count of bases not matched to a gene: 8. Germline lookup yields CDR1 KGHSH and CDR2 LQKENI. Filled out from reference TRBV18 and TRBJ2-3, the complete variable domain reads NAGVMQNPRHLVRRRGQEARLRCSPMKGHSHVYWYRQLPEEGLKFMVYLQKENIIDESGMPKERFSAEFPKEGPSILRIQQVVRGDSAAYFCASSPLGTSAFTDTQYFGPGTRLTVL.

CDR3 sequence reads: CASSYADRGLGGYTF. CDR3 bases: TGTGCCAGCAGTTACGCGGACAGGGGCCTAGGAGGCTACACCTTC. The chain combines TRBV6-6 with TRBJ1-2, with 9 bases matching TRBD1. This CDR3 contains 15 residues. Germline V gives CDR1 MNHNY, CDR2 SVGAGI (reference sequence). The trim removed 2 bases at V and 8 bases at J, leaving 9 bases unmatched.

The V and J genes are TRBV6-1 and TRBJ2-2; D is uncertain. V was clipped by 4 bases and J by 6 bases, with 15 bases between them. This CDR3 has 15 amino acids. Looked up from germline, CDR1 is MNHNS and CDR2 is SASEGT. CDR3 residues: CASSAWTPTAGELFF. The CDR3 nucleotides are TGTGCCAGCAGTGCCTGGACCCCCACGGCCGGGGAGCTGTTTTTT.

The chain carries TRBV4-1 and TRBJ2-2, with TRBD2 identical over 7 bases. The ends lost 0 bases at V and 3 bases at J; junction bases unmatched: 7. The CDR3 is made up of 17 amino acids. Germline V gives CDR1 MGHRA, CDR2 YSYEKL. The CDR3, as DNA: TGCGCCAGCAGCCAAGATTTAGGGGACTATCACACCGGGGAGCTGTTTTTT. It is translated as CASSQDLGDYHTGELFF.

The V gene is TRBV27, the J gene TRBJ1-1; a possible D gene is TRBD1 (5 bases). The germline CDR1 and CDR2 sequences are MNHEY and SMNVEV (reference sequence). The germline V and J ends were trimmed by 3 bases and 5 bases, with 13 bases remaining between them. The CDR3 has 14 residues. The CDR3 here is CASSFGASGTEAFF. As DNA, the CDR3 is TGTGCCAGCAGTTTCGGGGCATCGGGTACTGAAGCTTTCTTT.

The chain joins TRBV27 to TRBJ1-6; no clear D. Germline V gene lookup returns CDR1 MNHEY and CDR2 SMNVEV (reference sequence). The V and J ends lost 2 bases and 8 bases respectively, with 16 bases between them. The CDR3 spans 16 residues. In nucleotides, the CDR3 is TGTGCCAGCAGTTTACGGTGGATGAGAGTTGATTCACCCCTCCACTTT. Its translation: CASSLRWMRVDSPLHF.

This chain links TRBV6-1 with TRBJ1-2; unclear D gene. The length of the CDR3 is 13 residues. Germline values: CDR1 MNHNS, CDR2 SASEGT. V gave up 6 bases and J gave up 3 bases, with 11 bases separating them. The CDR3 region has the DNA TGTGCCAGCAGACTCCAAGGGCACTATGGCTACACCTTC. It specifies CASRLQGHYGYTF.

The chain carries TRBV4-1 and TRBJ2-7; TRBD1 matches 7 bases. Germline V gene sequence: CDR1 MGHRA, CDR2 YSYEKL. Unmatched junction bases numbered 6, after V lost 4 bases and J lost 3 bases. The CDR3 length is 14 residues. CDR3 DNA: TGCGCCAGCAGCCCCGGGACAGCCAACTACGAGCAGTACTTC. Amino acids: CASSPGTANYEQYF.

The chain links TRBV5-1 to TRBJ1-2, with a weak D call TRBD1 (5 bases). This CDR3 has 16 amino acids. The V gene lost 4 bases and the J gene lost 3 bases, with 19 bases spanning the gap. CDR1 and CDR2 from the germline V gene are SGHRS and YFSETQ. The CDR3 protein is CASSARIQGPHYGYTF. The CDR3 DNA sequence: TGCGCCAGCAGCGCGCGAATCCAGGGTCCTCACTATGGCTACACCTTC.

The chain employs TRBV24-1 and TRBJ2-2; D unresolved. Germline V gene sequence: CDR1 KGHDR, CDR2 SFDVKD. The CDR3 consists of 13 residues. Trimming removed 7 bases at V and 2 bases at J, with 7 bases between. CDR3 in amino acids: CATRSDNTGELFF. For the CDR3, the DNA is TGTGCCACCAGGTCAGATAACACCGGGGAGCTGTTTTTT.

This chain links TRBV10-2 with TRBJ2-7; possibly TRBD1 for D (6 bases). The germline gives CDR1 WSHSY, CDR2 SAAADI. V was cut by 3 bases and J by 2 bases, with 11 bases left in between. This CDR3 has 14 residues. In DNA form, the CDR3 reads TGCGCCAGCAGTGATAGGGGGATTGCCTACGAGCAGTACTTC. Translating it yields CASSDRGIAYEQYF.